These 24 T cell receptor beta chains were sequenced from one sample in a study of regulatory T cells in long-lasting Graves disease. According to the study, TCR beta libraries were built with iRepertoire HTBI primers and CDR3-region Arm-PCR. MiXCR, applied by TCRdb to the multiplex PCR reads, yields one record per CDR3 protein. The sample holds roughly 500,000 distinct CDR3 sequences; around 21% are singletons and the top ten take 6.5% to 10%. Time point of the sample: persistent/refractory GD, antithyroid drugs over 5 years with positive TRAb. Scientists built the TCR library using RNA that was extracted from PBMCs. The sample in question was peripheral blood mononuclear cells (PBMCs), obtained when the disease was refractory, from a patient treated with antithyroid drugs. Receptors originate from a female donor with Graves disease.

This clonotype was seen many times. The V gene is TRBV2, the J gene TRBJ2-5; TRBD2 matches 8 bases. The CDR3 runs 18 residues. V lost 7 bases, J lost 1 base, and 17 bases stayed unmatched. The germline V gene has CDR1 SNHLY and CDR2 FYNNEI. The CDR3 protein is CASMFEREPILLQETQYF. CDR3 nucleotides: TGTGCCAGCATGTTCGAGCGGGAGCCAATCCTCCTCCAAGAGACCCAGTACTTC.

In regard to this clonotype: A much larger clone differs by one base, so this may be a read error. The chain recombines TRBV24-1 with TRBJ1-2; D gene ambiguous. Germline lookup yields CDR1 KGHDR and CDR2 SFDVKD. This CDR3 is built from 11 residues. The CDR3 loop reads CATSAGYGNTF. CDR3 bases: TGTGCCACCAGTGCTGGGTATGGCAACACCTTC.

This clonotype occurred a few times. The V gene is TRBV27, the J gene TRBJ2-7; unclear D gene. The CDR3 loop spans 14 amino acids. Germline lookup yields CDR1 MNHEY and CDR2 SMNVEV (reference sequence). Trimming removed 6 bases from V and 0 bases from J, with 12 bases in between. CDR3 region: CASRLRSYSYEQYF. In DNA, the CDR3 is TGTGCCAGCAGGCTACGATCGTACTCCTACGAGCAGTACTTC.

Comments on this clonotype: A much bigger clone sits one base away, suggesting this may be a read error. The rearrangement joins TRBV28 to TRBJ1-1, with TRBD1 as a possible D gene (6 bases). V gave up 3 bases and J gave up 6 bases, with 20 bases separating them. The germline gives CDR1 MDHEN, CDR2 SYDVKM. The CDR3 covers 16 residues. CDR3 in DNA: TGTGCCAGCAGTTTGGGTGGTATTGGGGGCCCCCCTGAAGCTTTCTTT. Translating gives CASSLGGIGGPPEAFF.

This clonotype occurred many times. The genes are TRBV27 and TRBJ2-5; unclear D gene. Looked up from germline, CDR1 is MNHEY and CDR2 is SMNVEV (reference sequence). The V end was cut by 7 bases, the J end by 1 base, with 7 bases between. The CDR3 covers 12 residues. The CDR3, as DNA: TGTGCCAGCAAATACCCCCAAGAGACCCAGTACTTC. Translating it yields CASKYPQETQYF.

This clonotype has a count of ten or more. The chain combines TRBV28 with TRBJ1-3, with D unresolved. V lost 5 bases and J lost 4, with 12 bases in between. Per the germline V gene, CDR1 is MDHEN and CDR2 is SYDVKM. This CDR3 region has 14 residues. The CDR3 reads CASSPGSEGNTIYF. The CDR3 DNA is TGTGCCAGCAGTCCGGGATCGGAAGGAAACACCATATATTTT.

The CDR3 coding sequence is TGTGCCAGCAGCTTACCGACAAGACAAGTTCGGACAGATACGCAGTATTTT. This sequence encodes CASSLPTRQVRTDTQYF. This chain uses TRBV7-2 with TRBJ2-3; the D is unclear. This CDR3 has 17 amino acids. With 2 bases removed from V and 3 bases from J, the gap between germline ends came to 18 bases. CDR1 and CDR2 from the germline V gene are SGHTA and FQGNSA.

CDR3 in amino acids: CASRGLAPGELFF. The CDR3 DNA is TGTGCCAGCAGAGGACTAGCTCCCGGGGAGCTGTTTTTT. The rearrangement links TRBV6-1 to TRBJ2-2; 8 positions agree with TRBD2. CDR1 and CDR2 from the germline V gene are MNHNS and SASEGT. The CDR3 is 13 residues long. With V trimmed by 6 bases and J by 6 bases, 3 bases remained unmatched.

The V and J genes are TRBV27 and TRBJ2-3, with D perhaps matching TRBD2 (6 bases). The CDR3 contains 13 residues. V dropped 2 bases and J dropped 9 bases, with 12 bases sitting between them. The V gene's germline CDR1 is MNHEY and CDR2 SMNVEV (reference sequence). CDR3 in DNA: TGTGCCAGCAGTTTAGGGCTGACTAGAACGCAGTATTTT. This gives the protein CASSLGLTRTQYF.

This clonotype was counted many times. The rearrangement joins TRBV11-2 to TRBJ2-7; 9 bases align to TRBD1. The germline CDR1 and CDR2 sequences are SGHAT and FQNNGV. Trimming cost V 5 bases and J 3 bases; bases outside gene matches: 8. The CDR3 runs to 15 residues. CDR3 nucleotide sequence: TGTGCCAGCAGCGCACAGGGGGCGAAAATCTACGAGCAGTACTTC. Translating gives CASSAQGAKIYEQYF. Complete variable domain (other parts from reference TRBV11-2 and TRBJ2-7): EAGVAQSPRYKIIEKRQSVAFWCNPISGHATLYWYQQILGQGPKLLIQFQNNGVVDDSQLPKDRFSAERLKGVDSTLKIQPAKLEDSAVYLCASSAQGAKIYEQYFGPGTRLTVT.

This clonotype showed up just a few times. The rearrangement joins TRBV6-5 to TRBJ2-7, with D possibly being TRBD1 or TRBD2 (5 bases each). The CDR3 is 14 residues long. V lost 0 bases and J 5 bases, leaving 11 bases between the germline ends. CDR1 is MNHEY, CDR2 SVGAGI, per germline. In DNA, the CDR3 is TGTGCCAGCAGTTACTCGGGGGAAGCCGACGAGCAGTACTTC. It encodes CASSYSGEADEQYF.

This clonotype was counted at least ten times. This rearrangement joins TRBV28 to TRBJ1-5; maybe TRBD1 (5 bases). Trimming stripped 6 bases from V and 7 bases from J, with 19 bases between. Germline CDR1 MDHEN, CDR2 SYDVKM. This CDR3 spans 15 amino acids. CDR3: CASSEGVGVEQPQHF. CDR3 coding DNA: TGTGCCAGCAGCGAAGGTGTAGGGGTAGAGCAGCCCCAGCATTTT. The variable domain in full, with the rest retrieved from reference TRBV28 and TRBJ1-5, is DVKVTQSSRYLVKRTGEKVFLECVQDMDHENMFWYRQDPGLGLRLIYFSYDVKMKEKGDIPEGYSVSREKKERFSLILESASTNQTSMYLCASSEGVGVEQPQHFGDGTRLSIL.

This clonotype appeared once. CDR3 sequence: CASRRDRAKEQYF. The CDR3 nucleotides read TGTGCCAGCAGGCGGGACAGGGCGAAAGAGCAGTACTTC. V gene TRBV27 combines with J gene TRBJ2-7, with 9 nucleotides matching TRBD1. The V gene's germline CDR1 is MNHEY and CDR2 SMNVEV (reference sequence). There are 13 residues in the CDR3. The junction had 7 bases not matched to a gene; V was cut back by 6 bases and J by 7 bases.

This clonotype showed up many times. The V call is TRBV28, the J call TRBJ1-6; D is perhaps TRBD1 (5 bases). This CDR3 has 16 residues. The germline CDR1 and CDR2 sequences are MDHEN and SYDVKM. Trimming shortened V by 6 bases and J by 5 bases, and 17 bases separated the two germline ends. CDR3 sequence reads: CASSHPGRTNNSPLHF. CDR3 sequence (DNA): TGTGCCAGCAGCCACCCGGGACGGACCAATAATTCACCCCTCCACTTT.

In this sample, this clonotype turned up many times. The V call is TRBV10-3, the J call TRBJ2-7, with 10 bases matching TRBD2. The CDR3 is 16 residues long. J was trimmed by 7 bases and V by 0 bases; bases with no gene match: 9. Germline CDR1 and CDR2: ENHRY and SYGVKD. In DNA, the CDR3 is TGTGCCATCAGTGAGTCTTTACTAGCGGGACGGACAGAGCAGTACTTC. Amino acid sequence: CAISESLLAGRTEQYF.

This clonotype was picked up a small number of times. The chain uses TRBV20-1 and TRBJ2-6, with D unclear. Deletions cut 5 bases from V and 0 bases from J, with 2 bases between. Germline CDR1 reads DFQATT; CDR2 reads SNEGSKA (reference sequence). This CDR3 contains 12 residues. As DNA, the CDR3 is TGCAGTGCTGACTCTGGGGCCAACGTCCTGACTTTC. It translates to CSADSGANVLTF.

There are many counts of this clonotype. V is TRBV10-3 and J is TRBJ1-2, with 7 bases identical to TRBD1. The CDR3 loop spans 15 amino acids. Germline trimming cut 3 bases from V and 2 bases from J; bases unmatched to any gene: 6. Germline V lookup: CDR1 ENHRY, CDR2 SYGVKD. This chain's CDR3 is CAISDMTGTNYGYTF. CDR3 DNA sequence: TGTGCCATCAGTGATATGACAGGGACAAACTATGGCTACACCTTC.

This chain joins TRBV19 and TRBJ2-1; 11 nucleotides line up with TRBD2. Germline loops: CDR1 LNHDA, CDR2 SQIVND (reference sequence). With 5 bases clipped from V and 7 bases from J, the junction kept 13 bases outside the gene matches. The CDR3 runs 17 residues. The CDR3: CASSELRLAGFVNEQFF. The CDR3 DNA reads TGTGCCAGTAGTGAGCTTCGACTAGCGGGGTTCGTTAATGAGCAGTTCTTC.

CDR3 loop: CASSQRAVETGELFF. CDR3 in DNA: TGTGCCAGCAGCCAGCGCGCGGTGGAGACCGGGGAGCTGTTTTTT. This chain joins TRBV14 and TRBJ2-2; D is uncertain. Germline V lookup: CDR1 SGHDN, CDR2 FVKESK. This CDR3 region has 15 residues. V was clipped by 3 bases and J by 5 bases, with 13 bases between them. The full variable domain, completed using reference TRBV14 and TRBJ2-2, is EAGVTQFPSHSVIEKGQTVTLRCDPISGHDNLYWYRRVMGKEIKFLLHFVKESKQDESGMPNNRFLAERTGGTYSTLKVQPAELEDSGVYFCASSQRAVETGELFFGEGSRLTVL.

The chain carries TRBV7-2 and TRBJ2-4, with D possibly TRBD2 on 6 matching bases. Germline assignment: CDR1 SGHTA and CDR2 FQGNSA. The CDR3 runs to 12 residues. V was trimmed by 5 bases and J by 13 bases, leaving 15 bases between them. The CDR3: CASSHPGVIQYF. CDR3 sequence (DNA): TGTGCCAGCAGCCACCCGGGGGTAATACAGTACTTC. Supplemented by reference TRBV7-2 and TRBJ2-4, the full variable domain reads GAGVSQSPSNKVTEKGKDVELRCDPISGHTALYWYRQSLGQGLEFLIYFQGNSAPDKSGLPSDRFSAERTGGSVSTLTIQRTQQEDSAVYLCASSHPGVIQYFGAGTRLSVL.

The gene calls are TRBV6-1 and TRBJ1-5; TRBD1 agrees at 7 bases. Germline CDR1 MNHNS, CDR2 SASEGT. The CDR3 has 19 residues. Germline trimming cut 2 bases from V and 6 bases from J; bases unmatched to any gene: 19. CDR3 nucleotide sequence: TGTGCCAGCAGTGAAAGACTGGCCTCAAGGGCAGGGGGATTTCAGCCCCAGCATTTT. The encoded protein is CASSERLASRAGGFQPQHF.

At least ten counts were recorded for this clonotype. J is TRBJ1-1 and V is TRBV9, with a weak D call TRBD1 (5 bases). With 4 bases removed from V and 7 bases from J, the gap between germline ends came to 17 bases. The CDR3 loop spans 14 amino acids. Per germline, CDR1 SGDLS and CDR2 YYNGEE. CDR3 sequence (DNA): TGTGCCAGCAGCCCGACGGGGACGCATCTTGAAGCTTTCTTT. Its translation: CASSPTGTHLEAFF.

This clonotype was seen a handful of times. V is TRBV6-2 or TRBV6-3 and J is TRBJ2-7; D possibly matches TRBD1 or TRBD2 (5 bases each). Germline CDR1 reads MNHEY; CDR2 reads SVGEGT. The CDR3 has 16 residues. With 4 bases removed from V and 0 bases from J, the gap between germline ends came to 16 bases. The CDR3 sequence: CASSFGGLRFSYEQYF. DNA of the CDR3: TGTGCCAGCAGTTTTGGGGGTCTACGATTCTCCTACGAGCAGTACTTC.

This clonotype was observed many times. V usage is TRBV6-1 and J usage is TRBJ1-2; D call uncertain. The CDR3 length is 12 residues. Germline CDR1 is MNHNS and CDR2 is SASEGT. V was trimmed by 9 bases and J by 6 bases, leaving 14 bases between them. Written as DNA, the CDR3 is TGTGCCAGTTGGACTCCTGGTGATGGCTACACCTTC. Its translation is CASWTPGDGYTF.